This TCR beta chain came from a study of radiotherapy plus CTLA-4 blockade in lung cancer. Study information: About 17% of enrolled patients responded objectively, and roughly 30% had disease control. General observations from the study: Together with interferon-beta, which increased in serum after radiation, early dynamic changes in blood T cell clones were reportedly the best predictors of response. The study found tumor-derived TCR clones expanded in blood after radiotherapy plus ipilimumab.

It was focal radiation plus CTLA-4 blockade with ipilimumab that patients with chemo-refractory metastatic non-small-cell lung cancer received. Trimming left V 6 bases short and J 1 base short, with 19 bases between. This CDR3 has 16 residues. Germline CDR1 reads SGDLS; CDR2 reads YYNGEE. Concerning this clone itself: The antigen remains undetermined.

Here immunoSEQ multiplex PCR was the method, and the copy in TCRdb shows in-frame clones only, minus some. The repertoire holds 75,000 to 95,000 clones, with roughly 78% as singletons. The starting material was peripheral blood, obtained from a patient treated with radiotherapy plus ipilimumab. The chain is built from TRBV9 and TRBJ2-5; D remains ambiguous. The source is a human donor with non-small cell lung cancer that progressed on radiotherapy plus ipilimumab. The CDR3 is CASNRLGLGIQETQYF. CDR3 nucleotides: TGTGCCAGCAACCGGCTGGGGTTGGGGATCCAAGAGACCCAGTACTTC.